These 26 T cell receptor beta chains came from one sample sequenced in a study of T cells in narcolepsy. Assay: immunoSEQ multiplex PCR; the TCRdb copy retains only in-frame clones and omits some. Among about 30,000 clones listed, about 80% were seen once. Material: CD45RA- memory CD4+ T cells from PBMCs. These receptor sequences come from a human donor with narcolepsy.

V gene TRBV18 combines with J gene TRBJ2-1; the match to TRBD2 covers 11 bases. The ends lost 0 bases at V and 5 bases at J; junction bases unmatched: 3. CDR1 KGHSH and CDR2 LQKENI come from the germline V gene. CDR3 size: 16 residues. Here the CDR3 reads CASSPPGLAADNEQFF. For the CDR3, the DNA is TGTGCCAGCTCACCACCGGGACTAGCGGCCGACAATGAGCAGTTCTTC.

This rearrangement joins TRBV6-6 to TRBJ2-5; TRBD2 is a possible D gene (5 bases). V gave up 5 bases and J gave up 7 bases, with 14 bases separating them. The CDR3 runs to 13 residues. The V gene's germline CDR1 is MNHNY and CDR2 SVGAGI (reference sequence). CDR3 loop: CASSTTGERTQYF. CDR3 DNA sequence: TGTGCCAGCAGTACTACCGGGGAAAGGACCCAGTACTTC.

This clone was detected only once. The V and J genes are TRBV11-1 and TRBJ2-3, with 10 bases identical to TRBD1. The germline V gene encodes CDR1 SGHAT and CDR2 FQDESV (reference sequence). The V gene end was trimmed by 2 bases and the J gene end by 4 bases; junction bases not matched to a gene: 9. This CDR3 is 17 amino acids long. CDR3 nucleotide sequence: TGTGCCAGCAGCTTACAGGGACAGGGGTTGGGCGCAGATACGCAGTATTTT. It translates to CASSLQGQGLGADTQYF.

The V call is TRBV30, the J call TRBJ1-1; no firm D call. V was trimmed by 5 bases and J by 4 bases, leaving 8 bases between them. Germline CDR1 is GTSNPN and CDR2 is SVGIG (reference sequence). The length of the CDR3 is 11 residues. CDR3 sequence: CAWLDRTEAFF. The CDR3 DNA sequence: TGTGCCTGGTTGGATCGCACTGAAGCTTTCTTT.

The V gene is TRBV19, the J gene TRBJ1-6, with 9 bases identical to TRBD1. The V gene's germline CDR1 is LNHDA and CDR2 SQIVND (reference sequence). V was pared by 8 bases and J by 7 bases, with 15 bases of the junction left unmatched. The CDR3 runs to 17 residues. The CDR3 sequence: CASSRDTGGVLNSPLHF. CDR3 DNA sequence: TGTGCCAGTTCTCGGGACACAGGGGGCGTCTTGAATTCACCCCTCCACTTT.

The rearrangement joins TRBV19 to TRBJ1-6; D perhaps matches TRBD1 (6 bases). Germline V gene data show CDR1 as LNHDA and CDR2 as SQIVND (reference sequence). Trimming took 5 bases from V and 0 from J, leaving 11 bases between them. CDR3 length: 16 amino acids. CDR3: CASSGGGGSYNSPLHF. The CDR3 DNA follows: TGTGCCAGTAGTGGTGGGGGCGGCTCCTATAATTCACCCCTCCACTTT.

CDR3 sequence (DNA): TGTGCCAGTAGTACCCAAGGAGAGTATCCTACGCAGTATTTT. Encoded protein: CASSTQGEYPTQYF. The V gene is TRBV19, the J gene TRBJ2-3; no firm D call. Trimming pared 4 bases from V and 8 bases from J, leaving 16 bases between. The germline V gene has CDR1 LNHDA and CDR2 SQIVND (reference sequence). The CDR3 consists of 14 residues.

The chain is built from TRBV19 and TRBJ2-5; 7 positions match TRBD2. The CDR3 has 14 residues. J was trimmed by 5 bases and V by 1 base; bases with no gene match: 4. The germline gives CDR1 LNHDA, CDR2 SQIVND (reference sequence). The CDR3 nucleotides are TGTGCCAGTAGTATAGGGGGAGGGTCGGAGACCCAGTACTTC. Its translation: CASSIGGGSETQYF.

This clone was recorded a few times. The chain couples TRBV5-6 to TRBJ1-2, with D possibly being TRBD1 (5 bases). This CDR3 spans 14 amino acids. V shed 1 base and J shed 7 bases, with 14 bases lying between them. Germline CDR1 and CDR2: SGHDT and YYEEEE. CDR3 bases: TGTGCCAGCAGCTTGTGGCCAGGGCTTCTTGGCTACACCTTC. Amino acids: CASSLWPGLLGYTF.

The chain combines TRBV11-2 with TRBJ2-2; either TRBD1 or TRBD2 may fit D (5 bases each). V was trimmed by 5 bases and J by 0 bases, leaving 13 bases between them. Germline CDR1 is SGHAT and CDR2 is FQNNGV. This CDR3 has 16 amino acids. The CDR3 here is CASSLSGRTNTGELFF. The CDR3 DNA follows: TGTGCCAGCAGCCTATCGGGACGAACGAACACCGGGGAGCTGTTTTTT. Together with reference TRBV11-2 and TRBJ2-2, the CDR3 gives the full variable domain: EAGVAQSPRYKIIEKRQSVAFWCNPISGHATLYWYQQILGQGPKLLIQFQNNGVVDDSQLPKDRFSAERLKGVDSTLKIQPAKLEDSAVYLCASSLSGRTNTGELFFGEGSRLTVL.

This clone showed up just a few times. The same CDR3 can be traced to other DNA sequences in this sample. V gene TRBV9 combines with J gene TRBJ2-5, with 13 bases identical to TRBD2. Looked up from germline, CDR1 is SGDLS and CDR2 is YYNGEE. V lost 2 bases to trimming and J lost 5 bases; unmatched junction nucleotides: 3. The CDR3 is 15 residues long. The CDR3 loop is CASSVGTSGVETQYF. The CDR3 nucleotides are TGTGCCAGCAGCGTTGGGACTAGCGGGGTGGAGACCCAGTACTTC.

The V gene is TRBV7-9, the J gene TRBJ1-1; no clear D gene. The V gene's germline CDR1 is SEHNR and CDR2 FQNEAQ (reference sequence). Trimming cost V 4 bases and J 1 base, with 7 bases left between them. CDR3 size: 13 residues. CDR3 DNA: TGTGCCAGCAGCTGGTCCGCGAACACTGAAGCTTTCTTT. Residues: CASSWSANTEAFF. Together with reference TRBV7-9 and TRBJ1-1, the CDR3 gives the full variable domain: DTGVSQNPRHKITKRGQNVTFRCDPISEHNRLYWYRQTLGQGPEFLTYFQNEAQLEKSRLLSDRFSAERPKGSFSTLEIQRTEQGDSAMYLCASSWSANTEAFFGQGTRLTVV.

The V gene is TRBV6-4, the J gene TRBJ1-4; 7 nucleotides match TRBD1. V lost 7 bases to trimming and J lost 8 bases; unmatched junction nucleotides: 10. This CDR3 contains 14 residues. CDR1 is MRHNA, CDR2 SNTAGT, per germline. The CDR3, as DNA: TGTGCCAGCAATGTTACAGGGGAGGGAGAAAAACTGTTTTTT. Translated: CASNVTGEGEKLFF.

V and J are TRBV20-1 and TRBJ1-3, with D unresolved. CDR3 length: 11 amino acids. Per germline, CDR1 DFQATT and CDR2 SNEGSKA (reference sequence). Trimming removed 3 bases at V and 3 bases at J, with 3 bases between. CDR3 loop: CSARDGNTIYF. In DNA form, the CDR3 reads TGCAGTGCTAGGGATGGAAACACCATATATTTT.

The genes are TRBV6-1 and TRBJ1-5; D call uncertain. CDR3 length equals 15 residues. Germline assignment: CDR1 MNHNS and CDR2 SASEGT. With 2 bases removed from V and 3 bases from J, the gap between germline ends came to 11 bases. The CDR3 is CASSEILGSNQPQHF. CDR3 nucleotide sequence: TGTGCCAGCAGTGAAATATTAGGCTCCAATCAGCCCCAGCATTTT.

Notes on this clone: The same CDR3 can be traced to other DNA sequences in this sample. CDR3 nucleotides: TGCAGCGTTGAAGGGGCGGGGGGGGGCCCCTACAATGAGCAGTTCTTC. Translation gives CSVEGAGGGPYNEQFF. The chain has TRBV29-1 and TRBJ2-1; TRBD2 agrees at 9 bases. Losses at the gene ends were 1 base for V and 2 bases for J; bases not matched to a gene: 6. CDR1 is SQVTM and CDR2 is ANQGSEA in the germline V gene. The CDR3 is 16 residues long.

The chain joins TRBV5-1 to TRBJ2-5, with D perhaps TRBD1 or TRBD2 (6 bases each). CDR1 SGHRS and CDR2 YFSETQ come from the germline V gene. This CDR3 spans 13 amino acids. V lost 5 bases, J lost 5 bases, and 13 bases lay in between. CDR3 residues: CASSRRGDETQYF. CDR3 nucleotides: TGCGCCAGCAGTCGAAGGGGGGACGAGACCCAGTACTTC.

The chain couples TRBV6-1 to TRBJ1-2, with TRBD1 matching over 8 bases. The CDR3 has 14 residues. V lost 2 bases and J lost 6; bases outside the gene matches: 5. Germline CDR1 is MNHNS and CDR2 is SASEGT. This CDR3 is CASSESGGLNGYTF. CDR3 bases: TGTGCCAGCAGTGAATCAGGGGGCTTGAATGGCTACACCTTC.

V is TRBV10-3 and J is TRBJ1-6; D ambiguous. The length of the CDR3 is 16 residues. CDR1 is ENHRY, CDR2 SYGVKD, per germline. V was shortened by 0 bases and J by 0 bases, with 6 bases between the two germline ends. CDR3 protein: CAISESGSSYNSPLHF. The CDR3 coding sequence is TGTGCCATCAGTGAGTCCGGGAGCTCCTATAATTCACCCCTCCACTTT.

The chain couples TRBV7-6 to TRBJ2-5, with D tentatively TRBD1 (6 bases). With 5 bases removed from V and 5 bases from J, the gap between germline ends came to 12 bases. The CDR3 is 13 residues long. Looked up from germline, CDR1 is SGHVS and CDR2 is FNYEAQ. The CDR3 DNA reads TGTGCCAGCAGCGATACAGGGTGGGAGACCCAGTACTTC. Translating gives CASSDTGWETQYF.

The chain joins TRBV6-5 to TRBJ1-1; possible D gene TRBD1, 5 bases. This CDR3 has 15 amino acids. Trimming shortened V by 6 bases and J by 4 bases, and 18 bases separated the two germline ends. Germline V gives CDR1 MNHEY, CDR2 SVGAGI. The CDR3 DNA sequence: TGTGCCAGCAGGAGGAACTCGGGGGGGAGCACTGAAGCTTTCTTT. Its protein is CASRRNSGGSTEAFF.

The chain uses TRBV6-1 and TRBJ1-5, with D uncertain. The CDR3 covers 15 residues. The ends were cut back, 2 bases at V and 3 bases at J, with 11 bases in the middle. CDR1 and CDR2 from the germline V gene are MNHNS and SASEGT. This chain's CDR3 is CASSEIGQYNQPQHF. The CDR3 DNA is TGTGCCAGCAGTGAAATAGGGCAGTACAATCAGCCCCAGCATTTT.

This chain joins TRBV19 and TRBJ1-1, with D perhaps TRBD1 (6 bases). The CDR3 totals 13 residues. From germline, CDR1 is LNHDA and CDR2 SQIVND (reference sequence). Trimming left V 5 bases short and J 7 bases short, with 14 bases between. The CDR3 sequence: CASSPQGSLEAFF. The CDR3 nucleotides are TGTGCCAGTAGTCCACAGGGAAGCCTTGAAGCTTTCTTT.

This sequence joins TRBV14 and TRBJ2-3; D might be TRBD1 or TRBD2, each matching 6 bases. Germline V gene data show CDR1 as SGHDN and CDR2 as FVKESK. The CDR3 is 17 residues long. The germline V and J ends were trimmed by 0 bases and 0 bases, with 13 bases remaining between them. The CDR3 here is CASSQDLWRGSTDTQYF. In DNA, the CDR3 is TGTGCCAGCAGCCAAGATTTATGGAGGGGGAGCACAGATACGCAGTATTTT. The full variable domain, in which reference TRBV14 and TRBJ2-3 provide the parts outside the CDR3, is EAGVTQFPSHSVIEKGQTVTLRCDPISGHDNLYWYRRVMGKEIKFLLHFVKESKQDESGMPNNRFLAERTGGTYSTLKVQPAELEDSGVYFCASSQDLWRGSTDTQYFGPGTRLTVL.

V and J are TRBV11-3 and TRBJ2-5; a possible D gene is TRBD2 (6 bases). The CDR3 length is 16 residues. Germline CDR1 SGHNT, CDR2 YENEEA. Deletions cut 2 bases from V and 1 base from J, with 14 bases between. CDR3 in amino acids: CASSLWGGVIQETQYF. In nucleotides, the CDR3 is TGTGCCAGCAGCTTATGGGGCGGGGTGATCCAAGAGACCCAGTACTTC.

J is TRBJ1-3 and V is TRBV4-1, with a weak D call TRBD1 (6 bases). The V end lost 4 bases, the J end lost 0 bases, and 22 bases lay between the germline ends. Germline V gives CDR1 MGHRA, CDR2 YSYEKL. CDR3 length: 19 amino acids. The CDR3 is CASSPLNPGTLSSGNTIYF. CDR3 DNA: TGCGCCAGCAGCCCCCTAAATCCCGGGACACTGAGCTCTGGAAACACCATATATTTT.